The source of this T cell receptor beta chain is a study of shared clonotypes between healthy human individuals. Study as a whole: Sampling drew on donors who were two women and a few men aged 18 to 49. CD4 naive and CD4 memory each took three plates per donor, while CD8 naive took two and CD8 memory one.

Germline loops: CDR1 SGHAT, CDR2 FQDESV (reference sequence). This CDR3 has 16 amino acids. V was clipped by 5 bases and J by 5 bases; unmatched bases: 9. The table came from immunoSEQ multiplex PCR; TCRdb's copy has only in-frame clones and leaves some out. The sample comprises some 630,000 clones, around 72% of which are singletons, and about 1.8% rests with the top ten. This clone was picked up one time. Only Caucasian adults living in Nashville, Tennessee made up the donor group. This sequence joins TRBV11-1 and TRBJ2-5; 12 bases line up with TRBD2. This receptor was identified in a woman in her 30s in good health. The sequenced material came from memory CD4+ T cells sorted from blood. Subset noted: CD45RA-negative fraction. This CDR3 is CASSAWTSGIMETQYF. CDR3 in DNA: TGTGCCAGCAGCGCCTGGACTAGCGGGATAATGGAGACCCAGTACTTC.